This T cell receptor beta chain originates from a study of cytomegalovirus exposure and HLA in healthy donors. This CDR3 has 16 amino acids. Study-level findings and limits: More than 15,000 TCR beta sequences were associated with HLA alleles at 0.05 false discovery rate in a later analysis.

The PCR made use of 60 Vbeta and 13 Jbeta primers. Only in-frame clones appear in the TCRdb table, and some are missing; sequencing was by immunoSEQ multiplex PCR. The sample holds fewer than 120,000 clones, around four fifths seen once. With respect to this clone: Its matching antigen is unknown.

This sequence joins TRBV21-1 and TRBJ2-1; the table's D call TRBD1 went unverified against the DNA. TRBV21-1 is described as a pseudogene. This TCR derives from a woman aged 55-70 years in good health and CMV-seropositive. The material sequenced was PBMCs. CDR3 nucleotides: TGTGCCAGCAGCAGGCCTCAGGGGAGCTCCTACAATGAGCAGTTCTTC. Protein: CASSRPQGSSYNEQFF.